Sequencing of this T cell receptor beta chain was carried out in a study of blood T cell repertoires in COVID-19. Study-level background: Samples came from the United States, Italy and Spain, spanning acute and convalescent COVID-19.

As processed by the authors: Quantification of nucleated cells was approximated via reference gene primer amplification. Measured with immunoSEQ multiplex PCR; TCRdb has only the in-frame clones, and not every one. Clone size and the V and J calls come from that table; the DNA yielded D and trimming. The sample holds under 200,000 clones, about 83% seen once. In germline, CDR1 is LGHDT, CDR2 YNNKEL (reference sequence). Trimming took off 4 bases at V and 3 bases at J, with 13 bases between the two ends. The CDR3 contains 14 residues. Sequencing was performed on peripheral blood. The chain links TRBV3-1 (or the pseudogene TRBV3-2) to TRBJ2-7, with TRBD1 as a possible D gene (6 bases). This sequence was found in a human donor in a cohort sampled during active COVID-19. CDR3 nucleotide sequence: TGTGCCAGCAGCCGTACAGGGATTTACTACGAGCAGTACTTC. Amino acids: CASSRTGIYYEQYF.